The 11 T cell receptor beta chains given below trace back to one sample, sequenced in a study of shared clonotypes between healthy human individuals. Libraries were prepared by immunoSEQ multiplex PCR; TCRdb keeps only in-frame clonotypes and omits some of them. The sample includes roughly 1,500,000 clones, 95% to 99% of them seen just once. The sequenced material came from naive CD4+ T cells sorted from blood. Stated subset: CD45RA+ positively selected. The source of these receptors is a young man in good health.

CDR3 coding DNA: TGTGCCAGCAGTTACTCGGGGCCGGGTTTAGGTCAGCCCCAGCATTTT. Encoded protein: CASSYSGPGLGQPQHF. This chain uses TRBV6-5 with TRBJ1-5; weak D call: TRBD1 (5 bases). Trimming stripped 0 bases from V and 6 bases from J, with 15 bases between. Germline CDR1 MNHEY, CDR2 SVGAGI. This CDR3 is built from 16 residues.

V usage is TRBV15 and J usage is TRBJ2-1; 7 bases fit TRBD1. Germline V gene lookup returns CDR1 LNHNV and CDR2 YYDKDF (reference sequence). The junction had 6 bases not matched to a gene; V was cut back by 1 base and J by 6 bases. CDR3 length equals 15 residues. The DNA of the CDR3 is TGTGCCACCAGCAGAGCGGACAGGTTTAGCAATGAGCAGTTCTTC. This encodes CATSRADRFSNEQFF.

V is TRBV2 and J is TRBJ2-7; TRBD2 might be the D (5 bases). There are 15 residues in the CDR3. Trimming took off 7 bases at V and 0 bases at J, with 16 bases between the two ends. Germline assignment: CDR1 SNHLY and CDR2 FYNNEI. The CDR3 here is CASKPGQRSSYEQYF. In DNA form, the CDR3 reads TGTGCCAGCAAACCCGGCCAGCGGAGCTCCTACGAGCAGTACTTC.

This sequence joins TRBV5-4 and TRBJ2-3; 9 nucleotides align to TRBD2. The CDR3 runs to 15 residues. CDR1 is SGHNT, CDR2 YYREEE, per germline (reference sequence). V shed 2 bases, J shed 4 bases, and the junction held 5 bases outside the gene matches. This CDR3 is CASSFEREESDTQYF. Written as DNA, the CDR3 is TGTGCCAGCAGCTTCGAGCGGGAGGAATCAGATACGCAGTATTTT.

This chain uses TRBV27 with TRBJ1-2, with 9 bases matching TRBD1. Trimming removed 3 bases from V and 8 bases from J; junction bases left unmatched: 10. The CDR3 covers 15 residues. Germline CDR1 MNHEY, CDR2 SMNVEV (reference sequence). Here the CDR3 reads CASSLGQGGLGGYTF. The CDR3 DNA is TGTGCCAGCAGTTTGGGACAGGGAGGTTTAGGCGGCTACACCTTC.

The chain is built from TRBV21-1 and TRBJ1-3. TRBV21-1 is described as a pseudogene. The CDR3 spans 15 residues. For the CDR3, the DNA is TGTGCCAGCTACCGGGCCAATGGCTCTGGAAACACCATATATTTT. Residues: CASYRANGSGNTIYF.

The chain is built from TRBV9 and TRBJ1-5; D is uncertain. V was cut by 4 bases and J by 0 bases, with 11 bases left in between. The CDR3 has 15 amino acids. The germline CDR1 and CDR2 sequences are SGDLS and YYNGEE. The CDR3 DNA sequence: TGTGCCAGCAGCTTCGCAGAGGATAGCAATCAGCCCCAGCATTTT. As protein: CASSFAEDSNQPQHF.

The CDR3 loop is CASSQTGATDTQYF. CDR3 in DNA: TGTGCCAGCAGCCAAACAGGAGCCACAGATACGCAGTATTTT. The rearrangement uses TRBV7-3 and TRBJ2-3; tentative D call: TRBD1 (5 bases). Germline CDR1 and CDR2: SGHTA and FQGTGA. The CDR3 spans 14 residues. With 5 bases removed from V and 2 bases from J, the gap between germline ends came to 11 bases. Using reference TRBV7-3 and TRBJ2-3 for the parts outside the CDR3, the full variable domain is GAGVSQTPSNKVTEKGKYVELRCDPISGHTALYWYRQSLGQGPEFLIYFQGTGAADDSGLPNDRFFAVRPEGSVSTLKIQRTERGDSAVYLCASSQTGATDTQYFGPGTRLTVL.

As for this clone: Other DNA sequences in the same sample also yield this CDR3. The chain employs TRBV6-1 and TRBJ1-5; D is ambiguous. The CDR3 is 14 residues long. The germline V and J ends were trimmed by 0 bases and 5 bases, with 8 bases remaining between them. Germline V gene sequence: CDR1 MNHNS, CDR2 SASEGT. The chain's CDR3 is CASSEAGGDQPQHF. The CDR3 coding sequence is TGTGCCAGCAGTGAAGCCGGCGGGGATCAGCCCCAGCATTTT.

J is TRBJ1-2 and V is TRBV4-3; 7 bases fit TRBD1. Per the germline V gene, CDR1 is LGHNA and CDR2 is YSLEER. The CDR3 is 15 residues long. The ends lost 1 base at V and 4 bases at J; junction bases unmatched: 6. CDR3 sequence (DNA): TGCGCCAGCAGCCAAGGGACAGGTTCGTTCTATGGCTACACCTTC. This translates into CASSQGTGSFYGYTF.

The rearrangement links TRBV28 to TRBJ2-7, with TRBD2 matching over 13 bases. V lost 4 bases and J lost 5; bases outside the gene matches: 8. Per germline, CDR1 MDHEN and CDR2 SYDVKM. This CDR3 region has 16 residues. CDR3 bases: TGTGCCAGCAGTTCAACCGGGACTAGCGGGATCGACGAGCAGTACTTC. This codes for CASSSTGTSGIDEQYF.